The 26 T cell receptor beta chains presented below share a single source sample, sequenced in a study of cytomegalovirus exposure and HLA in healthy donors. TCRdb's copy holds only in-frame clones and misses some; the assay was immunoSEQ multiplex PCR. Of fewer than 200,000 clones listed, more than 75% are singletons. The sequenced sample was PBMCs. These receptors all come from a woman aged 30 to 39 in good health and CMV-seronegative.

The chain links TRBV6-1 to TRBJ2-1; TRBD2 matches at 10 bases. This CDR3 comprises 14 residues. CDR1 MNHNS and CDR2 SASEGT come from the germline V gene. Trimming took 6 bases from V and 4 from J; bases not matched to a gene: 3. CDR3 nucleotide sequence: TGTGCCAGCAGCTATAGCGGGGGGTACAATGAGCAGTTCTTC. This codes for CASSYSGGYNEQFF.

This clone was counted only a few times. The gene calls are TRBV5-8 and TRBJ1-1; D might be TRBD1 (5 bases). In germline, CDR1 is SGHTS, CDR2 YDEGEE. V shed 5 bases and J shed 3 bases, with 5 bases lying between them. CDR3 length: 11 amino acids. CDR3 DNA: TGTGCCAGCAGGACAGACACTGAAGCTTTCTTT. Translating it yields CASRTDTEAFF.

The chain combines TRBV7-8 with TRBJ2-2; 8 bases map to TRBD2. Germline lookup yields CDR1 SGHVS and CDR2 FQNEAQ. This CDR3 is built from 15 residues. J gave up 7 bases and V 2 bases, and 6 bases lay outside the gene matches. DNA of the CDR3: TGTGCCAGCAGCTTATACGGGGGGGCGGTCGGGGAGCTGTTTTTT. This encodes CASSLYGGAVGELFF.

V gene TRBV15 combines with J gene TRBJ1-1, with a possible D match to TRBD1 (6 bases). The germline V gene has CDR1 LNHNV and CDR2 YYDKDF (reference sequence). There are 16 residues in the CDR3. V lost 2 bases and J 4 bases, leaving 17 bases between the germline ends. CDR3 nucleotides: TGTGCCACCAGCAGAAACCAGGGGTTCGTGGGCACTGAAGCTTTCTTT. Translation: CATSRNQGFVGTEAFF.

This chain connects TRBV27 to TRBJ2-1, with D maybe TRBD2 (6 bases). Germline-derived CDR1 and CDR2 are MNHEY and SMNVEV (reference sequence). The CDR3 consists of 16 residues. The germline V and J ends were trimmed by 0 bases and 2 bases, with 11 bases remaining between them. CDR3 nucleotides: TGTGCCAGCAGTTTATCGCTGGTAGCGGCCTACAATGAGCAGTTCTTC. Amino acid sequence: CASSLSLVAAYNEQFF.

J is TRBJ2-7 and V is TRBV11-3, with a tentative D call TRBD1 (6 bases). V shed 6 bases and J shed 7 bases, with 16 bases lying between them. Germline V gene sequence: CDR1 SGHNT, CDR2 YENEEA. The CDR3 loop spans 13 amino acids. This CDR3 reads CASSQTNREEQYF. For the CDR3, the DNA is TGTGCCAGCAGTCAAACAAACAGGGAAGAGCAGTACTTC.

The rearrangement uses TRBV2 and TRBJ2-4; D gene uncertain. Germline CDR1 is SNHLY and CDR2 is FYNNEI. V was clipped by 7 bases and J by 8 bases, with 9 bases between them. There are 11 residues in the CDR3. This chain's CDR3 is CASMNRYIQYF. CDR3 in DNA: TGTGCCAGCATGAACAGATACATTCAGTACTTC.

The rearrangement uses TRBV12-5 and TRBJ1-2; D call uncertain. In germline, CDR1 is LGHNT, CDR2 FRNRAP. The CDR3 totals 11 residues. Trimming stripped 1 base from V and 7 bases from J, with 4 bases between. Here the CDR3 reads CASGLDSGYTF. The CDR3 bases are TGTGCTAGTGGTTTGGACAGTGGCTACACCTTC. The full variable domain, its missing parts supplied by reference TRBV12-5 and TRBJ1-2, is DARVTQTPRHKVTEMGQEVTMRCQPILGHNTVFWYRQTMMQGLELLAYFRNRAPLDDSGMPKDRFSAEMPDATLATLKIQPSEPRDSAVYFCASGLDSGYTFGSGTRLTVV.

The V and J genes are TRBV1 and TRBJ1-4; the table's D call, TRBD1, was not checked against the DNA. TRBV1 is listed as a pseudogene. The CDR3 runs to 17 residues. The CDR3 DNA sequence: TGCACCAGCAGCTACCCCCGGGACAGGGGACTTAATGAAAAACTGTTTTTT. This translates into CTSSYPRDRGLNEKLFF.

The chain carries TRBV19 and TRBJ1-5; the D is unclear. Trimming cost V 3 bases and J 0 bases, with 9 bases left between them. Germline-derived CDR1 and CDR2 are LNHDA and SQIVND (reference sequence). The CDR3 extends over 15 amino acids. The CDR3 DNA sequence: TGTGCCAGTAGTATGAGCGGGAATAGCAATCAGCCCCAGCATTTT. It encodes CASSMSGNSNQPQHF.

The chain links TRBV2 to TRBJ1-3, with D possibly TRBD1 on 6 matching bases. Looked up from germline, CDR1 is SNHLY and CDR2 is FYNNEI. The CDR3 contains 15 residues. Deletions cut 11 bases from V and 4 bases from J, with 21 bases between. The CDR3 bases are TGTGCCGTCCAGGGGTCGGGGGGGACCGGAAACACCATATATTTT. It yields the protein CAVQGSGGTGNTIYF.

The chain has TRBV29-1 and TRBJ2-1; a weak D match, TRBD2 (5 bases). The germline V gene encodes CDR1 SQVTM and CDR2 ANQGSEA. V lost 0 bases and J lost 5, with 17 bases in between. The CDR3 runs to 16 residues. CDR3 loop: CSVEDPSGIENNEQFF. CDR3 nucleotides: TGCAGCGTTGAAGATCCCTCCGGGATCGAAAACAATGAGCAGTTCTTC.

The V gene is TRBV27, the J gene TRBJ2-1; 9 positions match TRBD2. The CDR3 loop spans 15 amino acids. Germline lookup yields CDR1 MNHEY and CDR2 SMNVEV (reference sequence). The V gene end was trimmed by 6 bases and the J gene end by 4 bases; junction bases not matched to a gene: 7. CDR3 residues: CASRLAGAKYNEQFF. As DNA, the CDR3 is TGTGCCAGCAGGTTAGCGGGGGCCAAATACAATGAGCAGTTCTTC.

The V call is TRBV19, the J call TRBJ1-3, with D uncertain. V was clipped by 5 bases and J by 0 bases, with 20 bases between them. The CDR3 is 18 amino acids. Germline loops: CDR1 LNHDA, CDR2 SQIVND (reference sequence). The CDR3 sequence: CASSLSFLQVPSGNTIYF. CDR3 coding DNA: TGTGCCAGTAGTTTGTCCTTCCTTCAGGTCCCCTCTGGAAACACCATATATTTT.

V is TRBV9 and J is TRBJ2-1, with 11 positions matching TRBD2. J lost 5 bases, V lost 5 bases, and 9 bases had no gene match. The CDR3 covers 16 residues. Germline V lookup: CDR1 SGDLS, CDR2 YYNGEE. The chain's CDR3 is CASSGVTSGGNNEQFF. In DNA, the CDR3 is TGTGCCAGCAGTGGGGTCACTAGCGGGGGAAACAATGAGCAGTTCTTC.

The chain couples TRBV7-2 to TRBJ2-7; TRBD1 agrees at 7 bases. The CDR3 has 14 residues. Germline-derived CDR1 and CDR2 are SGHTA and FQGNSA. V shed 0 bases, J shed 6 bases, and the junction held 5 bases outside the gene matches. The CDR3, as DNA: TGTGCCAGCAGCTTAGCAGGGGGCGCATTCGAGCAGTACTTC. This translates into CASSLAGGAFEQYF.

V is TRBV6-5 and J is TRBJ2-7; no clear D. Germline CDR1 reads MNHEY; CDR2 reads SVGAGI. Trimming pared 8 bases from V and 2 bases from J, leaving 10 bases between. The CDR3 is made up of 12 amino acids. In nucleotides, the CDR3 is TGTGCCAGCCAGGCAGACGCCTACGAGCAGTACTTC. This encodes CASQADAYEQYF.

The chain recombines TRBV27 with TRBJ2-7, with 9 bases fitting TRBD1. Trimming took 4 bases from V and 2 from J; bases not matched to a gene: 3. CDR3 size: 14 residues. In germline, CDR1 is MNHEY, CDR2 SMNVEV (reference sequence). CDR3 nucleotide sequence: TGTGCCAGCAGTTCCTACAGGGGGCCCTACGAGCAGTACTTC. Translation: CASSSYRGPYEQYF.

The V call is TRBV4-1, the J call TRBJ1-1, with 8 bases aligning to TRBD1. The V gene's germline CDR1 is MGHRA and CDR2 YSYEKL. The CDR3 spans 17 residues. The V segment lost 1 base and the J segment 0 bases; nucleotides outside the gene matches: 7. CDR3 sequence (DNA): TGCGCCAGCAGCCAAGGGACAGGGAGCACCATGAACACTGAAGCTTTCTTT. It codes for CASSQGTGSTMNTEAFF.

This chain connects TRBV23-1 to TRBJ2-6; the D is unclear. TRBV23-1 is labeled an ORF, and its function is uncertain. The CDR3 loop spans 15 amino acids. Trimming stripped 3 bases from V and 1 base from J, with 7 bases between. The chain's CDR3 is CASSHGLSGANVLTF. The CDR3 DNA follows: TGCGCCAGCAGTCATGGCTTATCTGGGGCCAACGTCCTGACTTTC.

The CDR3: CASSGGSLTDTQYF. CDR3 DNA: TGTGCCAGCAGCGGCGGATCCCTCACAGATACGCAGTATTTT. This rearrangement joins TRBV5-6 to TRBJ2-3; D remains unclear. CDR1 is SGHDT and CDR2 is YYEEEE in the germline V gene. Trimming shortened V by 4 bases and J by 2 bases, and 11 bases separated the two germline ends. CDR3 length: 14 residues.

This chain links TRBV5-1 with TRBJ2-7; maybe TRBD2 (6 bases). Germline loops: CDR1 SGHRS, CDR2 YFSETQ. Trimming took 0 bases from V and 4 from J, leaving 14 bases between them. The CDR3 has 15 amino acids. As DNA, the CDR3 is TGCGCCAGCAGCTTGGAACGGCCAGGGAGGTACGAGCAGTACTTC. As protein: CASSLERPGRYEQYF.

The chain carries TRBV5-4 and TRBJ2-5, with 7 positions matching TRBD1. This CDR3 has 14 residues. V shed 3 bases, J shed 2 bases, and the junction held 4 bases outside the gene matches. Germline loops: CDR1 SGHNT, CDR2 YYREEE (reference sequence). CDR3 nucleotides: TGTGCCAGCAGCTCAGGACAGGAGCAAGAGACCCAGTACTTC. This translates into CASSSGQEQETQYF. Using reference TRBV5-4 and TRBJ2-5 for the parts outside the CDR3, the full variable domain is ETGVTQSPTHLIKTRGQQVTLRCSSQSGHNTVSWYQQALGQGPQFIFQYYREEENGRGNFPPRFSGLQFPNYSSELNVNALELDDSALYLCASSSGQEQETQYFGPGTRLLVL.

The chain couples TRBV11-3 to TRBJ2-2; TRBD1 matches 8 bases. Germline V lookup: CDR1 SGHNT, CDR2 YENEEA. The V and J ends lost 5 bases and 6 bases, in that order; junction bases with no gene match: 2. The CDR3 runs to 13 residues. The CDR3 here is CASSQGAAGELFF. DNA of the CDR3: TGTGCCAGCAGCCAGGGGGCGGCCGGGGAGCTGTTTTTT. The full variable domain, its missing parts supplied by reference TRBV11-3 and TRBJ2-2, is EAGVVQSPRYKIIEKKQPVAFWCNPISGHNTLYWYLQNLGQGPELLIRYENEEAVDDSQLPKDRFSAERLKGVDSTLKIQPAELGDSAVYLCASSQGAAGELFFGEGSRLTVL.

The chain joins TRBV7-2 to TRBJ1-1; D gene unclear. The germline V gene has CDR1 SGHTA and CDR2 FQGNSA. The CDR3 is 14 amino acids. Trimming took off 1 base at V and 1 base at J, with 7 bases between the two ends. CDR3 bases: TGTGCCAGCAGCTTAGTCTCCAGGAACACTGAAGCTTTCTTT. This sequence encodes CASSLVSRNTEAFF.

The rearrangement uses TRBV27 and TRBJ2-2; no definite D call. This CDR3 has 17 amino acids. Trimming pared 2 bases from V and 4 bases from J, leaving 17 bases between. Germline loops: CDR1 MNHEY, CDR2 SMNVEV (reference sequence). The CDR3 region is CASSLIVPAEVTGELFF. CDR3 bases: TGTGCCAGCAGTTTAATCGTGCCCGCGGAAGTCACCGGGGAGCTGTTTTTT.